This T cell receptor beta chain came from a study of cytomegalovirus exposure and HLA in healthy donors. V lost 2 bases and J 1 base, leaving 9 bases between the germline ends. Per the germline V gene, CDR1 is SNHLY and CDR2 is FYNNEI. This CDR3 region has 16 residues. Whole-study findings and limits: Highest at DRB1 and lowest at HLA-C, TCR association rates differed among HLA loci in a later analysis. Reports showed the classifier diagnosing cytomegalovirus status with high specificity and sensitivity.

In this sample, this clone turned up a few times. Its specificity is not known. The PCR ran on 60 Vbeta and 13 Jbeta primers. Assay: immunoSEQ multiplex PCR; the TCRdb copy retains only in-frame clones and omits some. This table holds 100,000 to 150,000 clones, around 73% found once. This chain joins TRBV2 and TRBJ1-6; D not certain. Sequenced sample: PBMCs. The TCR sequence derives from a female donor in good health and CMV-seronegative. CDR3 DNA: TGTGCCAGCAGTGAAAACGCGGGATCCTATAATTCACCCCTCCACTTT. The encoded protein is CASSENAGSYNSPLHF. The full variable domain, rest sourced from reference TRBV2 and TRBJ1-6, is EPEVTQTPSHQVTQMGQEVILRCVPISNHLYFYWYRQILGQKVEFLVSFYNNEISEKSEIFDDQFSVERPDGSNFTLKIRSTKLEDSAMYFCASSENAGSYNSPLHFGNGTRLTVT.